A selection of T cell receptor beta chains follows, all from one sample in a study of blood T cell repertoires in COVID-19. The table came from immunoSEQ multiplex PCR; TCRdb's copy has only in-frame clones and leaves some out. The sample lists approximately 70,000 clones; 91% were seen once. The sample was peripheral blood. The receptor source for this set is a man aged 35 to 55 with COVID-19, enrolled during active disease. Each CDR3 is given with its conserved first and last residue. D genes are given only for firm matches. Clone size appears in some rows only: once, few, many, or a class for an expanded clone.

TGTGCCACCCACCGGGGGGACAATGAAAAACTGTTTTTT,CATHRGDNEKLFF,TRBJ1-4,-,TRBV28,-
TGTGCCTGGAGTATTCAGGGTGGGGGCTACACCTTC,CAWSIQGGGYTF,TRBJ1-2,-,TRBV30,-
TGTGCCAGCAGCCGGGGGGCGGACGAAAAACTGTTTTTT,CASSRGADEKLFF,TRBJ1-4,-,TRBV12-3/TRBV12-4,-
TGTGCCAGCAGCAACGGGGAACTTAACACTGAAGCTTTCTTT,CASSNGELNTEAFF,TRBJ1-1,-,TRBV21-1,-
TGTGCTAGTGGTTTGGGGCTAGCGGGGGGGCCGGGTGAGCAGTTCTTC,CASGLGLAGGPGEQFF,TRBJ2-1,-,TRBV12-5,TRBD2
TGTGCCAGCAGTTTAAACATGTACACTGAAGCTTTCTTT,CASSLNMYTEAFF,TRBJ1-1,once,TRBV27,-
TGTGCCAGCTCTCCAGGGCCTGCCTATGGCTACACCTTC,CASSPGPAYGYTF,TRBJ1-2,-,TRBV6-5,-
TGTGCCAGCAGGTTTCAGGCCGGAAACACCATATATTTT,CASRFQAGNTIYF,TRBJ1-3,-,TRBV6-5,-
TGTGCCCCCCCCACGGGAGGGAACACTGAAGCTTTCTTT,CAPPTGGNTEAFF,TRBJ1-1,-,TRBV19,-
TGTGCCAGCAGCGAAAACGGGGGAATCACAGATACGCAGTATTTT,CASSENGGITDTQYF,TRBJ2-3,-,TRBV7-3,-
TGTGCCTGGAGTGTCTCGCTCGGCAGGGGGCAAGGGGGCTCCTACAATGAGCAGTTCTTC,CAWSVSLGRGQGGSYNEQFF,TRBJ2-1,-,TRBV30,TRBD1
TGTGCCAGCAGCGCTCACAGCTCACCCCTCCACTTT,CASSAHSSPLHF,TRBJ1-6,-,TRBV7-9,-
TGTGCCTGGAGGACCGCCAGGGTGAATGAGCAGTTCTTC,CAWRTARVNEQFF,TRBJ2-1,-,TRBV30,-
TGTGCCAGCAGCGCGGACAGGGATTCGGCTGAAGCTTTCTTT,CASSADRDSAEAFF,TRBJ1-1,-,TRBV11-3,TRBD1
TGCGCCAGCAGCCAAGGACTAGCGGGGATAAACGAGCAGTACTTC,CASSQGLAGINEQYF,TRBJ2-7,once,TRBV4-1,TRBD2
TGTGCCAGCAGCTTAGCGACCGGGACAGGAGATAATTCACCCCTCCACTTT,CASSLATGTGDNSPLHF,TRBJ1-6,-,TRBV7-9,TRBD1
TGTGCCAGCTCAAGCCGGGACAGGGCACTCAATGAGCAGTTCTTC,CASSSRDRALNEQFF,TRBJ2-1,-,TRBV18,TRBD1
TGTGCCAGCAGCCAAGACGAGGACAGGGTAGCCTACGAGCAGTACTTC,CASSQDEDRVAYEQYF,TRBJ2-7,-,TRBV4-2,TRBD1
TGTGCCAGCAGTGAAAGGGGACTAGCGGCCCAAGAGACCCAGTACTTC,CASSERGLAAQETQYF,TRBJ2-5,-,TRBV2,TRBD2
TGCGCCAGCAGTGGGGGGACTAGCGGGGTCCACTACGAGCAGTACTTC,CASSGGTSGVHYEQYF,TRBJ2-7,-,TRBV10-2,TRBD2
TGTGCCAGTAGGACAGGGAGCAATCAGCCCCAGCATTTT,CASRTGSNQPQHF,TRBJ1-5,few,TRBV19,TRBD1
TGTGCCACCAGCAGAGGGTTCACCAGGGGGGCCAATTACGAGCAGTACTTC,CATSRGFTRGANYEQYF,TRBJ2-7,-,TRBV15,-
TGTGCCAGCAGCTCCCGGGACAGGACTCAGCCCCAGCATTTT,CASSSRDRTQPQHF,TRBJ1-5,-,TRBV5-5,TRBD1
TGCAGTGCTAGCCCCTTCTATGGCTACACCTTC,CSASPFYGYTF,TRBJ1-2,-,TRBV20-1,-
TGTGCCTGGAGTGCGGGACAACGAAATCAGCCCCAGCATTTT,CAWSAGQRNQPQHF,TRBJ1-5,-,TRBV30,-
TGTGCCAGCAGCCAGGGACAGGGCCCAGATACGCAGTATTTT,CASSQGQGPDTQYF,TRBJ2-3,-,TRBV9,TRBD1
TGCAGCGTGGCAGGACAGGATGGAAACACCATATATTTT,CSVAGQDGNTIYF,TRBJ1-3,-,TRBV29-1,TRBD1
TGTGCCAGCAAGGCAGGGGTATCCTACGAGCAGTACTTC,CASKAGVSYEQYF,TRBJ2-7,-,TRBV6-5,-
TGTGCCAGCAGCCGGGGAGGAGAGACCCAGTACTTC,CASSRGGETQYF,TRBJ2-5,few,TRBV7-9,-
TGTGCCAGCAGCATTCAGACAGGCCCAAGCGCCCTTGAAGCTTTCTTT,CASSIQTGPSALEAFF,TRBJ1-1,-,TRBV5-5,-
TGTGCCAGCAGTAGGGGGAGGGGAGGTGGAAACACCATATATTTT,CASSRGRGGGNTIYF,TRBJ1-3,-,TRBV6-5,-
TGTGCCAGCAGTTACGAATTAGGACAGGATAATTCACCCCTCCACTTT,CASSYELGQDNSPLHF,TRBJ1-6,-,TRBV6-6,TRBD1
TGTGCCAGCAGCGCGGGGACAGGGGGCTACGAAAAACTGTTTTTT,CASSAGTGGYEKLFF,TRBJ1-4,-,TRBV3-1/TRBV3-2,TRBD1
TGTGCCAGCAGCTTGGCCGTGGGACAAGATACGCAGTATTTT,CASSLAVGQDTQYF,TRBJ2-3,-,TRBV5-8,-
TGTGCCAGCAGTTCAGGGGGAATCAGCAATCAGCCCCAGCATTTT,CASSSGGISNQPQHF,TRBJ1-5,-,TRBV6-5,TRBD1
TGTGCCAGCAGCAGTAGACAGGGACTGGATGGAAACACCATATATTTT,CASSSRQGLDGNTIYF,TRBJ1-3,-,TRBV21-1,-
TGTGCCAGCAGTTTGGCCCCTGCCGCCTCGATGGACGAGCAGTACTTC,CASSLAPAASMDEQYF,TRBJ2-7,-,TRBV28,-
TGTGCCAGCAGCACAGGGGGCAGAATCTATGGCTACACCTTC,CASSTGGRIYGYTF,TRBJ1-2,-,TRBV6-5,TRBD1
TGTGCCAGCAGCCTATTAGCTAGCACAGATACGCAGTATTTT,CASSLLASTDTQYF,TRBJ2-3,-,TRBV3-1/TRBV3-2,-
TGCGCCAGCAGCTTGGTGGGACAGGGGGGTCAAGAGACCCAGTACTTC,CASSLVGQGGQETQYF,TRBJ2-5,-,TRBV5-1,TRBD1